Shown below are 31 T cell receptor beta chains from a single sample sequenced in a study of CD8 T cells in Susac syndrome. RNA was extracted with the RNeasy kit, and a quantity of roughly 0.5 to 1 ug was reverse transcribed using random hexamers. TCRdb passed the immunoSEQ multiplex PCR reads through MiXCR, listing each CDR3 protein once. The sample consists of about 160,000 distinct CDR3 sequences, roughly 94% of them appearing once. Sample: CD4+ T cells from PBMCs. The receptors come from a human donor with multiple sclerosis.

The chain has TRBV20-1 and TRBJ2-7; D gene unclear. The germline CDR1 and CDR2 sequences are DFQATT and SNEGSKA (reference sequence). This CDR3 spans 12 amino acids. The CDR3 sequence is CTLDGQVYEQYF. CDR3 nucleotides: TGCACCCTAGATGGGCAGGTCTACGAGCAGTACTTC.

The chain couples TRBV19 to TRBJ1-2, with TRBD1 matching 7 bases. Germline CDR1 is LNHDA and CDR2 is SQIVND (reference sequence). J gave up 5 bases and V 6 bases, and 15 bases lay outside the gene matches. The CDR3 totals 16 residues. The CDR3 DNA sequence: TGTGCCAGTAGGCCCATTCGACAGGGTTTGAATTATGGCTACACCTTC. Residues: CASRPIRQGLNYGYTF.

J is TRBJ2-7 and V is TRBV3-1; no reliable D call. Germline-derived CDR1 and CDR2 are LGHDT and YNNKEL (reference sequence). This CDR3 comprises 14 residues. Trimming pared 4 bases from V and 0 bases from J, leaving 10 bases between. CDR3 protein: CASSLRLTSYEQYF. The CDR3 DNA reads TGTGCCAGCAGCCTCCGGCTTACCTCCTACGAGCAGTACTTC.

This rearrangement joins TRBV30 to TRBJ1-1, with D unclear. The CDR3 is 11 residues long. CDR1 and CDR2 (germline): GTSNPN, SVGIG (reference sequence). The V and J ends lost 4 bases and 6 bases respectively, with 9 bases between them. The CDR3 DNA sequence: TGTGCCTGGACAGTTTCTCCTGAAGCTTTCTTT. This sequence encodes CAWTVSPEAFF.

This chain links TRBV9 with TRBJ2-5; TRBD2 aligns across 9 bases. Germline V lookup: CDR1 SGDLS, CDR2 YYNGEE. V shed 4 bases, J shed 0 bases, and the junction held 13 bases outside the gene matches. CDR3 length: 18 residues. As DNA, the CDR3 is TGTGCCAGCAGCCTAGGGGGTAGCGGGAGAGGTAACCAAGAGACCCAGTACTTC. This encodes CASSLGGSGRGNQETQYF.

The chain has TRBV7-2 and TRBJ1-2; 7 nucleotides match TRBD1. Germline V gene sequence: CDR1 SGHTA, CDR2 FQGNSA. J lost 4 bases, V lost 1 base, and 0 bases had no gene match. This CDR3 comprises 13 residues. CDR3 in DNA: TGTGCCAGCAGCTTAGGACAGGGCTATGGCTACACCTTC. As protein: CASSLGQGYGYTF. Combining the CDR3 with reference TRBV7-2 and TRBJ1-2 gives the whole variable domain GAGVSQSPSNKVTEKGKDVELRCDPISGHTALYWYRQSLGQGLEFLIYFQGNSAPDKSGLPSDRFSAERTGGSVSTLTIQRTQQEDSAVYLCASSLGQGYGYTFGSGTRLTVV.

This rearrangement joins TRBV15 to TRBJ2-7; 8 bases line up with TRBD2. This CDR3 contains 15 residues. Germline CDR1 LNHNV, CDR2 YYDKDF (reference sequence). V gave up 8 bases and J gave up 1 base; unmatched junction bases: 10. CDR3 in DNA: TGTGCCACCCAACTGGAATTAGCGGGGTCCTACGAGCAGTACTTC. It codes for CATQLELAGSYEQYF.

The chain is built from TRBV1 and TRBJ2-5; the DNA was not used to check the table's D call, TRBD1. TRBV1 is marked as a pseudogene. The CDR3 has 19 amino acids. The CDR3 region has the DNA TGCACCAGCAGCCAAGCCTCTTTACCTCGACAGGGCGAGGTTGAGACCCAGTACTTC. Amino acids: CTSSQASLPRQGEVETQYF.

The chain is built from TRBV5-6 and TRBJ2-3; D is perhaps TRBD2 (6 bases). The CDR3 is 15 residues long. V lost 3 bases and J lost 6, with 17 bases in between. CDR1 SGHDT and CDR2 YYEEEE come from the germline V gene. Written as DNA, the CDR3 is TGTGCCAGCAGCTGGCGGGGCGGACCGGGGGATACGCAGTATTTT. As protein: CASSWRGGPGDTQYF.

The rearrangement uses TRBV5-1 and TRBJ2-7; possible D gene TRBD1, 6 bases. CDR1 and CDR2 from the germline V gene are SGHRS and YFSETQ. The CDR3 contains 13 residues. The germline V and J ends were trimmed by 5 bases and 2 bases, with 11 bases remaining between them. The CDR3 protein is CASRSGTPYEQYF. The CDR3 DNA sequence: TGCGCCAGCAGGTCCGGGACACCCTACGAGCAGTACTTC.

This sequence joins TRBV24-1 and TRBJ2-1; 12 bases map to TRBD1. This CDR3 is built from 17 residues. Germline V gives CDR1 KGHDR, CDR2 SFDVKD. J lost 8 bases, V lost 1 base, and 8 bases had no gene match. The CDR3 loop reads CATSDLGGQGAKDEQFF. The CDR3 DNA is TGTGCCACCAGTGATTTAGGGGGACAGGGGGCCAAGGATGAGCAGTTCTTC.

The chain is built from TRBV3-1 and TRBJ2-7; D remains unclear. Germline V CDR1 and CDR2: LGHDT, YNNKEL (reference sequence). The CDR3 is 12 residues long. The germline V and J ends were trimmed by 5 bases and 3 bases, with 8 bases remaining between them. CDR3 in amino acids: CASSKRNYEQYF. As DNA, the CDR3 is TGTGCCAGCAGCAAAAGGAACTACGAGCAGTACTTC.

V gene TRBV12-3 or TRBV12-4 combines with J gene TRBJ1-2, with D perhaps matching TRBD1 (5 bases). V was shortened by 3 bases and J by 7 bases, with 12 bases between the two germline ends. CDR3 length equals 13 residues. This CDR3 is CASSFGTLRGYTF. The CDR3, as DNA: TGTGCCAGCAGTTTCGGGACGCTCCGTGGCTACACCTTC.

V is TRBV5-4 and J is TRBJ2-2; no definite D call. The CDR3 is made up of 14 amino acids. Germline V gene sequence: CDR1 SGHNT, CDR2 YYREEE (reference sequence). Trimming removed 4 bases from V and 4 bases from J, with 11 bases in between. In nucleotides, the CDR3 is TGTGCCAGCAGCCCCGACTCGGGCACCGGGGAGCTGTTTTTT. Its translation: CASSPDSGTGELFF.

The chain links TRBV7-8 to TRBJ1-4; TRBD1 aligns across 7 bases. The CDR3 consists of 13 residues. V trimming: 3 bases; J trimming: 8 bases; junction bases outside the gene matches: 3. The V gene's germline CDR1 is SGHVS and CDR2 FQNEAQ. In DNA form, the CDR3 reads TGTGCCAGCAGCTTCCGACAGGGAGAAAAACTGTTTTTT. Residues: CASSFRQGEKLFF.

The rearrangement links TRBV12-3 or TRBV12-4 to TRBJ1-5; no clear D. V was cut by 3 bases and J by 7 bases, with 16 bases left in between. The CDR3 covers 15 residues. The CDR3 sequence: CASSLESTYGQPQHF. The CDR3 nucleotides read TGTGCCAGCAGTTTGGAGTCGACGTATGGCCAGCCCCAGCATTTT.

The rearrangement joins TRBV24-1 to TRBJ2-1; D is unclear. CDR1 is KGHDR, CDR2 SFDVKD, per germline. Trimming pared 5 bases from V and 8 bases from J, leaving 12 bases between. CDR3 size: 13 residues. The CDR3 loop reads CATSGGGPHEQFF. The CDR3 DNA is TGTGCCACCAGTGGCGGCGGCCCTCATGAGCAGTTCTTC.

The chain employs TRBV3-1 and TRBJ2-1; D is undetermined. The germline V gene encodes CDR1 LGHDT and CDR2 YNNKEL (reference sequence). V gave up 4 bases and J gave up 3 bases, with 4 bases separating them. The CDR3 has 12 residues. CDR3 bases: TGTGCCAGCAGCCTCGACTACAATGAGCAGTTCTTC. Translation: CASSLDYNEQFF.

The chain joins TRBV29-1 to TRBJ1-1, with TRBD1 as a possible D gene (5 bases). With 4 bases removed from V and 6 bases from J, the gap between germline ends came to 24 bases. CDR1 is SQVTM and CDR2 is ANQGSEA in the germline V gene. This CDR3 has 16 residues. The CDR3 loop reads CSVGIYRRQGMAEAFF. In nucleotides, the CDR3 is TGCAGCGTTGGGATATATCGGCGGCAGGGCATGGCTGAAGCTTTCTTT.

The CDR3 nucleotides are TGCAGTGCTGGGCCCCTTGGAGCTCGGAGGGCCAAAAACATTCAGTACTTC. Translation gives CSAGPLGARRAKNIQYF. The chain employs TRBV20-1 and TRBJ2-4, with D maybe TRBD2 (5 bases). The V end lost 5 bases, the J end lost 1 base, and 21 bases lay between the germline ends. The CDR3 sequence is 17 residues long. Germline V gene lookup returns CDR1 DFQATT and CDR2 SNEGSKA (reference sequence).

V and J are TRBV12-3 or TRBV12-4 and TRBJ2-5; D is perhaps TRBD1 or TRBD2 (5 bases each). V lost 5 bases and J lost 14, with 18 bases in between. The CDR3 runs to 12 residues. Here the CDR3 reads CASSGRASPPYF. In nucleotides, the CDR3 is TGTGCCAGCAGTGGCAGGGCTAGCCCCCCTTACTTC.

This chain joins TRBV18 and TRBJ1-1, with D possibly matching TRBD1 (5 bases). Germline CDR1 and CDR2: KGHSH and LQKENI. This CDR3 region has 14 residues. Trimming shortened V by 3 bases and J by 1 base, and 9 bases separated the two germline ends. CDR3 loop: CASSPVGGNTEAFF. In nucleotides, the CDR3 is TGTGCCAGCTCACCGGTGGGGGGGAACACTGAAGCTTTCTTT.

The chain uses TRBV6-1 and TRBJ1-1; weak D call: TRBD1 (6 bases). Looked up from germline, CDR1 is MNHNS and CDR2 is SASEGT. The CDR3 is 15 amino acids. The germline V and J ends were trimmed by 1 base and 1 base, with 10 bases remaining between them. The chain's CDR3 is CASSEGVTGNTEAFF. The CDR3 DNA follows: TGTGCCAGCAGTGAAGGAGTGACAGGGAACACTGAAGCTTTCTTT.

CDR3 residues: CSAAPLQRGPYNEQFF. The CDR3 DNA is TGCAGTGCTGCCCCACTTCAGCGGGGCCCCTACAATGAGCAGTTCTTC. This rearrangement joins TRBV20-1 to TRBJ2-1; TRBD2 matches at 7 bases. The CDR3 is 16 residues long. Germline V CDR1 and CDR2: DFQATT, SNEGSKA (reference sequence). The V gene end was trimmed by 5 bases and the J gene end by 2 bases; junction bases not matched to a gene: 12.

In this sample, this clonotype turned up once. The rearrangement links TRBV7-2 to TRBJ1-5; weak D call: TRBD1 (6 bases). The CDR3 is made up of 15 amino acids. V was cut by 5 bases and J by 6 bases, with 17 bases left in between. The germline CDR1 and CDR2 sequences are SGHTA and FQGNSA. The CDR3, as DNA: TGTGCCAGCAGCCTTGGAGGGGGGGAGCCTCAGCCCCAGCATTTT. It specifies CASSLGGGEPQPQHF. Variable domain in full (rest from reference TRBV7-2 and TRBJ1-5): GAGVSQSPSNKVTEKGKDVELRCDPISGHTALYWYRQSLGQGLEFLIYFQGNSAPDKSGLPSDRFSAERTGGSVSTLTIQRTQQEDSAVYLCASSLGGGEPQPQHFGDGTRLSIL.

CDR3 nucleotides: TGTGCCAGCACGGGAAGACCTTGGAACACTGAAGCTTTCTTT. As protein: CASTGRPWNTEAFF. The rearrangement uses TRBV3-1 and TRBJ1-1; no reliable D call. V gave up 7 bases and J gave up 1 base, with 13 bases separating them. Germline lookup yields CDR1 LGHDT and CDR2 YNNKEL (reference sequence). The CDR3 runs to 14 residues.

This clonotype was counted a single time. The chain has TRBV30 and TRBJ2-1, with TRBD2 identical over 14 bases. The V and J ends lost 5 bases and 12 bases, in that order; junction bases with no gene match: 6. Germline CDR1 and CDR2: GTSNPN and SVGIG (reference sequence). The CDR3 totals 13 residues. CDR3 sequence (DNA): TGTGCCTGGGCCGGGACTAGCGGGAGTAGGCAGTTCTTC. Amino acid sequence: CAWAGTSGSRQFF. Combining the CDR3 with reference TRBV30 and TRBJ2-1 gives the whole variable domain SQTIHQWPATLVQPVGSPLSLECTVEGTSNPNLYWYRQAAGRGLQLLFYSVGIGQISSEVPQNLSASRPQDRQFILSSKKLLLSDSGFYLCAWAGTSGSRQFFGPGTRLTVL.

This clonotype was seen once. DNA of the CDR3: TGTGCCAGCAGCCCAAACCCAGGGAGGGCTGAAGCTTTCTTT. Its translation: CASSPNPGRAEAFF. The chain carries TRBV4-2 and TRBJ1-1; a possible D gene is TRBD1 (5 bases). The CDR3 sequence is 14 residues long. Germline V gene data show CDR1 as LGHNA and CDR2 as YNFKEQ. Trimming removed 4 bases at V and 6 bases at J, with 15 bases between.

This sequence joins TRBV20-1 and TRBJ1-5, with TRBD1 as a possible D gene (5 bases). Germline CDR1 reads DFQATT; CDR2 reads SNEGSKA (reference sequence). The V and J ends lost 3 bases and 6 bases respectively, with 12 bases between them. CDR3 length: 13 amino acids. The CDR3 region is CSARAQGGQPQHF. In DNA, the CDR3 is TGCAGTGCTAGGGCTCAGGGTGGTCAGCCCCAGCATTTT.

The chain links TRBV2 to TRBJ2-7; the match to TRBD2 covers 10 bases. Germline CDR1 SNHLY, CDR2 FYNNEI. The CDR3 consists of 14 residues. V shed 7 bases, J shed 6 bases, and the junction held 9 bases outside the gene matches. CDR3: CASIALAGVGEQYF. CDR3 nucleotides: TGTGCCAGCATCGCTCTAGCGGGAGTCGGCGAGCAGTACTTC.

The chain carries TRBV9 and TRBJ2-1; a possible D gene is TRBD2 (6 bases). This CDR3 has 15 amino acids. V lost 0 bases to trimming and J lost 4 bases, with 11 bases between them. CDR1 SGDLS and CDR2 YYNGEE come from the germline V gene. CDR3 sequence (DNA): TGTGCCAGCAGCGTAGTCACTAGCCGGTACAATGAGCAGTTCTTC. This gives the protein CASSVVTSRYNEQFF.